This T cell receptor beta chain derives from a study of blood T cell repertoires in COVID-19. Across the study: Samples of COVID-19 (acute and convalescent) were obtained from the United States, Italy and Spain. PBMCs, B-cell-depleted T cells, or T cells were the source of the cDNA or gDNA that made up the material.

Germline CDR1 is SGDLS and CDR2 is YYNGEE. The CDR3 covers 15 residues. Trimming removed 0 bases from V and 2 bases from J; junction bases left unmatched: 3. This study enrolled people aged about 18 to 100 from roughly 22 US geographic areas. Two negative PCRs, clearance, or symptom resolution were required of recovered Cohort 3 donors. Sequencing used immunoSEQ multiplex PCR; TCRdb keeps in-frame clones, though not all of them. The data show 220,000 or so clones, with 80% to 85% seen just once and approximately 6.8% held by the top ten. The TCR comes from a woman in her 40s who had recovered from COVID-19. The chain couples TRBV9 to TRBJ2-3, with TRBD2 matching 7 bases. Sequencing used PBMCs or T cells enriched from blood (not recorded which). CDR3 nucleotides: TGTGCCAGCAGCGTAGGAGGGAGGGTCACAGATACGCAGTATTTT. It specifies CASSVGGRVTDTQYF.